This T cell receptor (beta chain) was observed in a study of blood T cell repertoires in COVID-19 (TCRdb year 2020). Regarding the research as a whole: The collaborator samples originated in the United States, Italy and Spain and spanned the acute and convalescent phases of COVID-19. The samples were drawn from the first 160 participants of the ongoing ImmuneRACE study and from some 1,300 subjects provided by 6 global collaborators. The material from the prospective study consisted of cDNA or gDNA derived from T cells, B-cell-depleted T cells, or PBMCs. The dataset comprised deeply sampled blood TCRbeta repertoires from subjects exposed to, actively infected with, or recovered from COVID-19. The repertoires were made available in a free public database intended to serve as a resource for research on the immune response to SARS-CoV-2. Sample metadata almost always included a de-identified subject ID, COVID-19 status, age in years and sex. HLA class I and class II types, where available, came from metadata supplied by the sample provider rather than from assay-based typing.

Including the terminal cysteine and phenylalanine, the CDR3 comprises 15 residues. The only DNA kept is the CDR3, 45 bases in frame from the first base. The germline V gene encodes CDR1 SEHNR and CDR2 FQNEAQ (reference sequence). The V end loses 5 bases and the J end loses 5 bases, and a stretch of 17 bases separates them. TCRbeta CDR3 regions were amplified from genomic DNA by means of the immunoSEQ Assay, a bias-controlled multiplex PCR. From the authors' description of their analysis: Nucleated cell counts per sample were estimated from amplification of reference gene primers within the assay. Sequence reads were collapsed and filtered to measure the absolute abundance of every unique TCRbeta CDR3 rearrangement. For each sample, productive Simpson clonality was calculated by taking the square root of Simpson's diversity index across productive rearrangements. The source is immuneACCESS, and TCRdb retained only in-frame sequences with V and J called. Part of the clones is not carried over; for the studies checked, unresolved V genes explain less than half of this, and the remainder is unexplained. The DNA was the basis for D and trimming; V, J and clone size are from that table. Counted in this sample were over 200,000 clones; nearly 90% of them appeared once. 9.5% to 15% of the sample goes to the ten largest clones.

About this clone itself: Its antigen is currently not known. The input lacks base qualities; no much larger clone sits a single base away.

Another Seattle source contributed samples from volunteer blood donors who had recovered from COVID-19. Whole blood was collected in K2EDTA tubes by collaborating institutions according to the institutions' own protocols. Collaborator samples were shipped for TCRbeta analysis as frozen whole blood, isolated PBMCs, or DNA extracted from either sample type. Results and caveats for the whole study, not just this receptor: The quantity of clinical and demographic metadata differed by source and by participant and was supplied without curation.

The receptor was derived from a young woman who had recovered from COVID-19. The chain joins TRBV7-9 to TRBJ2-3, with a weak D call of TRBD2 (6 bases match). Sample: peripheral blood. CDR3 sequence: CASSPEGLGGDTQYF. The nucleotide sequence reads as follows: TGTGCCAGCAGCCCAGAGGGGCTCGGGGGAGATACGCAGTATTTT.